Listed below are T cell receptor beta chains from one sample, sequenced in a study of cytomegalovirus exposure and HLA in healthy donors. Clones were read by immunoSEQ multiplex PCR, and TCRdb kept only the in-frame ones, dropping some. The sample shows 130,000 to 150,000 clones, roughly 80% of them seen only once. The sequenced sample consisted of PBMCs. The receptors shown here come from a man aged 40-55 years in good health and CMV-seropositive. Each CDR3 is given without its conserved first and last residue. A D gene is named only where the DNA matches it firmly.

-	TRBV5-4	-	ASSPEGSSYEQY
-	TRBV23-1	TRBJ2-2	ASSQSGRGGTGELF
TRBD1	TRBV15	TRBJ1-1	ATSRGRTGWNTEAF
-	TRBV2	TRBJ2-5	ASSEALGLAQY
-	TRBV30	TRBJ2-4	AWSVPPRGGIQY
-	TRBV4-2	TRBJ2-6	ASSQGPYRETSGANVLT
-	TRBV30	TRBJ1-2	ACKTSGRGYGYT
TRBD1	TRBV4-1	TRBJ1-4	ASSPTGVGDEKLF
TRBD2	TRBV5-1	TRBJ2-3	ASSTSGGRADTQY
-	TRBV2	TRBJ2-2	ASSATGELF
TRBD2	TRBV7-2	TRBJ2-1	ASRRPGLAGNNEQF
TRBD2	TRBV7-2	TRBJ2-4	ASSLAPAGVAKNIQY
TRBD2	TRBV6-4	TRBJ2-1	ASSIITGTSRFNEQF
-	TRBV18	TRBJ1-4	ASSPQGSEKLF
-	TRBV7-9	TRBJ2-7	ASSLFSEQY
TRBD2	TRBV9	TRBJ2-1	ASSEGLAGDRGEQF
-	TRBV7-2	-	ASSQALGAYEQY
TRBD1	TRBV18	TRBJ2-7	ASSSGTVDEQY
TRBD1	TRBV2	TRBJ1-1	ASILTGMNTEAF
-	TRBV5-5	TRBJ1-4	ASSQTGTVGEKLF
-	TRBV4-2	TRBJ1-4	ASSQDTRQHEKLF
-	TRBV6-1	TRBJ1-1	ASSDGRGGDTEAF
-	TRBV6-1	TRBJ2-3	ASSDFRGTQDTQY
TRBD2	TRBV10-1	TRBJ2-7	ATPPGPSGVYEQY
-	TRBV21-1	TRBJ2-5	ASRTRDRDLIQETQY
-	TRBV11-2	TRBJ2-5	ASSPQQELETQY
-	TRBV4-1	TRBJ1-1	ASSPSGGLGAF
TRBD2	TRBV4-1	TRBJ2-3	ASSQVAAGLAAS
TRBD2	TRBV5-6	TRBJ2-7	ASSARTSGEYEQY
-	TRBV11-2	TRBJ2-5	ASSFGYGETQY
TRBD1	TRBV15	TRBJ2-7	ATSRRDRAAGEQY
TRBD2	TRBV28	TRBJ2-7	ASEAGGLYEQY
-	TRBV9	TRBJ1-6	ASSVPSGPLH
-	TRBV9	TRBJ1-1	ASSNTPGVGSEAF
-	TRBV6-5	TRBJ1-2	ASSYSRGSYGYT
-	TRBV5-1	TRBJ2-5	ASSLGNGGAAQETQY
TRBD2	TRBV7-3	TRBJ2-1	ASSLSGGEQF
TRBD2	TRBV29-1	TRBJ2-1	SVPFTGTSGSFEQF
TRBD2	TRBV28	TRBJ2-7	AGSPLAGNRNEQY
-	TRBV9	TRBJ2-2	ASSAGQATGELF
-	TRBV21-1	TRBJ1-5	ASAGDRYSNQPQH
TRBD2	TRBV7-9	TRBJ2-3	ASSFLGGSSTDTQY
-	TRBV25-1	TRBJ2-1	ASSLQAGVEF
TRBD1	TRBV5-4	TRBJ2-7	ASSSPWDRGPYEQY
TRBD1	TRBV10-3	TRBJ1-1	AIRDLTGVAEAF